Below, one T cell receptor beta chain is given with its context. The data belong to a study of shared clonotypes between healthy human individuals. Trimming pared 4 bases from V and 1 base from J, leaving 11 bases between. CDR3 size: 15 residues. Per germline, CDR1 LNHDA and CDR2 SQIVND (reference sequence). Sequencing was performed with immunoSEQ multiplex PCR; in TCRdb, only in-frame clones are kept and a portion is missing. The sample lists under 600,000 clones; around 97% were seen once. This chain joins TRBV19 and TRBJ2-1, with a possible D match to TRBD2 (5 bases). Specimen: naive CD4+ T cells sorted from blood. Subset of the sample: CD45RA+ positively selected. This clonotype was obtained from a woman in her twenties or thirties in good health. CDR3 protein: CASSRVGGSYNEQFF. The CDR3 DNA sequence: TGTGCCAGTAGTAGGGTGGGCGGGTCCTACAATGAGCAGTTCTTC.